This note documents a single T cell receptor beta chain sequence. Its antigen is unidentified. The table came from immunoSEQ multiplex PCR; TCRdb's copy has only in-frame clones and leaves some out. The table shows 85,000 to 120,000 clones, with about 92% occurring only once. The analysis combined second doses at about 4 or about 12 weeks. The data derive from a study of T cell responses to AZD1222 COVID-19 vaccine. The study's findings and limits: Vaccine-associated CD4 TCRs ranged over spike, dominating at 160-218 and 743-854. The study found Spike-specific TCR breadth and depth rose after two AZD1222 doses. Only a handful of AZD1222 recipients tested seropositive at baseline.

The receptor comes from an adult who received the AZD1222 COVID-19 vaccine. The input for sequencing was peripheral blood, taken 28 days after the second AZD1222 dose.

CDR3 DNA sequence: TGTGCCAGCAGCCTCAGCGGGCCGGGGGGAGAGACCCAGTACTTC. Translated, it gives CASSLSGPGGETQYF. The rearrangement uses TRBV6-5 and TRBJ2-5; 7 bases map to TRBD2. CDR1 and CDR2 (germline): MNHEY, SVGAGI. The CDR3 sequence is 15 residues long. J was trimmed by 4 bases and V by 6 bases; bases with no gene match: 11.